These 20 T cell receptor beta chains came from one sample sequenced in a study of cytotoxic CD8 clonotypes in ibrutinib-treated CLL. Using immunoSEQ multiplex PCR, the repertoire was profiled, and TCRdb retains in-frame clones only, with some absent. The table records 250,000 to 350,000 clones, roughly four fifths of them present only once. The sequencing here drew on PBMCs, taken at disease progression, from a patient treated with ibrutinib. The receptors stem from a human donor with chronic lymphocytic leukemia.

This sequence joins TRBV5-1 and TRBJ1-1; D not certain. This CDR3 has 14 amino acids. CDR1 is SGHRS, CDR2 YFSETQ, per germline. Trimming took 0 bases from V and 1 from J, leaving 7 bases between them. CDR3 in DNA: TGCGCCAGCAGCTTGGTGCCGGCGAACACTGAAGCTTTCTTT. It yields the protein CASSLVPANTEAFF.

The rearrangement joins TRBV5-1 to TRBJ1-1; 9 bases fit TRBD1. The CDR3 covers 14 residues. Germline assignment: CDR1 SGHRS and CDR2 YFSETQ. The V and J ends lost 4 bases and 4 bases, in that order; junction bases with no gene match: 5. The CDR3 DNA sequence: TGCGCCAGCAGCCTCGACAGGGGGGGCACTGAAGCTTTCTTT. It codes for CASSLDRGGTEAFF.

This clone was detected a few times. The V and J genes are TRBV7-8 and TRBJ1-2; 7 bases are a match to TRBD1. V lost 5 bases and J lost 6; bases outside the gene matches: 6. Germline loops: CDR1 SGHVS, CDR2 FQNEAQ. This CDR3 has 13 residues. As DNA, the CDR3 is TGTGCCAGCAGCCAACGACAGGGCCATGGCTACACCTTC. Protein product: CASSQRQGHGYTF.

The J gene is TRBJ2-3, the V gene TRBV7-3, with D perhaps TRBD2 (5 bases). The CDR3 totals 16 residues. CDR1 is SGHTA and CDR2 is FQGTGA in the germline V gene. Trimming stripped 2 bases from V and 6 bases from J, with 18 bases between. This CDR3 is CASSLGPRSRRDTQYF. The CDR3 nucleotides are TGTGCCAGCAGCTTAGGGCCGAGGTCGAGGAGGGATACGCAGTATTTT.

This clone was observed once. J is TRBJ2-4 and V is TRBV7-9; D remains ambiguous. The length of the CDR3 is 13 residues. With 5 bases removed from V and 1 base from J, the gap between germline ends came to 6 bases. Germline CDR1 SEHNR, CDR2 FQNEAQ (reference sequence). CDR3 DNA sequence: TGTGCCAGCAGCCCGGAGGCCAAAAACATTCAGTACTTC. This encodes CASSPEAKNIQYF.

A single count supports this clone. CDR3 sequence reads: CASSLGGRNEQFF. The DNA of the CDR3 is TGTGCCAGCAGCTTAGGGGGGCGTAATGAGCAGTTCTTC. The chain employs TRBV7-9 and TRBJ2-1, with D possibly being TRBD1 (6 bases). Trimming took 1 base from V and 7 from J, leaving 8 bases between them. Germline CDR1 and CDR2: SEHNR and FQNEAQ (reference sequence). The CDR3 is 13 amino acids.

V and J are TRBV29-1 and TRBJ2-6; TRBD1 is a possible D gene (5 bases). The V end lost 6 bases, the J end lost 0 bases, and 9 bases lay between the germline ends. CDR1 is SQVTM and CDR2 is ANQGSEA in the germline V gene. The CDR3 has 14 residues. The chain's CDR3 is CSVRVPSGANVLTF. The CDR3 nucleotides are TGCAGCGTCAGGGTCCCCTCTGGGGCCAACGTCCTGACTTTC.

The chain carries TRBV27 and TRBJ2-7; D perhaps matches TRBD2 (5 bases). V lost 5 bases and J 3 bases, leaving 11 bases between the germline ends. Germline V gene data show CDR1 as MNHEY and CDR2 as SMNVEV (reference sequence). The length of the CDR3 is 13 residues. In DNA, the CDR3 is TGTGCCAGCAGTGACCATCGGGGCTACGAGCAGTACTTC. Translated, it gives CASSDHRGYEQYF.

The chain employs TRBV20-1 and TRBJ2-5, with TRBD1 as a possible D gene (6 bases). Germline CDR1 is DFQATT and CDR2 is SNEGSKA (reference sequence). This CDR3 spans 11 amino acids. The ends were cut back, 6 bases at V and 4 bases at J, with 9 bases in the middle. In DNA form, the CDR3 reads TGCAGTGCCACAGGGAGAGAGACCCAGTACTTC. Translated: CSATGRETQYF.

The gene calls are TRBV5-6 and TRBJ2-7, with D perhaps given as TRBD1 or TRBD2 (5 bases each). V lost 0 bases and J 6 bases, leaving 13 bases between the germline ends. This CDR3 comprises 14 residues. Germline CDR1 and CDR2: SGHDT and YYEEEE. CDR3 residues: CASSLDWGPIEQYF. The DNA for the CDR3 is TGTGCCAGCAGCTTGGATTGGGGACCCATCGAGCAGTACTTC.

This clone showed up just a few times. The CDR3 DNA follows: TGTGCCAGCAGCGTAGGAGGAAGGCCCATAGAAGGCTACACCTTC. This encodes CASSVGGRPIEGYTF. V usage is TRBV9 and J usage is TRBJ1-2; D unresolved. V shed 0 bases and J shed 8 bases, with 17 bases lying between them. Germline V CDR1 and CDR2: SGDLS, YYNGEE. The length of the CDR3 is 15 residues. The entire variable domain, with the rest obtained from reference TRBV9 and TRBJ1-2, is as follows: DSGVTQTPKHLITATGQRVTLRCSPRSGDLSVYWYQQSLDQGLQFLIQYYNGEERAKGNILERFSAQQFPDLHSELNLSSLELGDSALYFCASSVGGRPIEGYTFGSGTRLTVV.

The CDR3 here is CASSPRASGYQETQYF. The CDR3 DNA is TGTGCCAGCTCACCAAGGGCTAGCGGGTACCAAGAGACCCAGTACTTC. V is TRBV18 and J is TRBJ2-5; 8 bases agree with TRBD2. Per the germline V gene, CDR1 is KGHSH and CDR2 is LQKENI. The CDR3 covers 16 residues. After removal of 2 bases from V and 0 bases from J, the junction contained 5 bases not matched to a gene.

This clone has a single count. The genes are TRBV7-9 and TRBJ2-7; 14 positions match TRBD2. The length of the CDR3 is 15 residues. CDR1 is SEHNR and CDR2 is FQNEAQ in the germline V gene (reference sequence). V gave up 5 bases and J gave up 4 bases; unmatched junction bases: 4. DNA for the CDR3: TGTGCCAGCAGCCGACTAGCGGGAGGGAGATACGAGCAGTACTTC. It yields the protein CASSRLAGGRYEQYF.

The chain links TRBV10-2 to TRBJ2-6; TRBD2 aligns across 7 bases. There are 16 residues in the CDR3. CDR1 is WSHSY and CDR2 is SAAADI in the germline V gene. V was clipped by 10 bases and J by 2 bases; unmatched bases: 11. This chain's CDR3 is CATRGRALAGANVLTF. The CDR3, as DNA: TGCGCCACCCGGGGGAGGGCCCTTGCTGGGGCCAACGTCCTGACTTTC.

This rearrangement joins TRBV28 to TRBJ1-2, with 7 bases matching TRBD1. The CDR3 is 12 amino acids. Trimming at V came to 11 bases and at J to 3 bases, leaving 6 bases not matched to a gene. CDR1 is MDHEN, CDR2 SYDVKM, per germline. The DNA of the CDR3 is TGTGCCTCTACAGGGGCGGACTATGGCTACACCTTC. This gives the protein CASTGADYGYTF.

V and J are TRBV7-8 and TRBJ1-1; no clear D. The CDR3 runs to 14 residues. Trimming took off 1 base at V and 6 bases at J, with 12 bases between the two ends. CDR1 SGHVS and CDR2 FQNEAQ come from the germline V gene. CDR3 DNA: TGTGCCAGCAGCTTAGAACAAAAACGGGCTGAAGCTTTCTTT. Translated: CASSLEQKRAEAFF.

This chain links TRBV19 with TRBJ2-1; TRBD2 matches 8 bases. Germline loops: CDR1 LNHDA, CDR2 SQIVND (reference sequence). V dropped 4 bases and J dropped 4; count of bases not matched to a gene: 3. The CDR3 contains 14 residues. As DNA, the CDR3 is TGTGCCAGTAGTAGGGAGCGGGGGTACAATGAGCAGTTCTTC. It specifies CASSRERGYNEQFF.

The V gene is TRBV27, the J gene TRBJ1-5, with D tentatively TRBD1 (5 bases). CDR1 MNHEY and CDR2 SMNVEV come from the germline V gene (reference sequence). V was cut by 7 bases and J by 0 bases, with 19 bases left in between. The CDR3 consists of 17 residues. The CDR3 DNA reads as TGTGCCAGCAAAGACAGACCTAATAGCGATAGCAATCAGCCCCAGCATTTT. This codes for CASKDRPNSDSNQPQHF.

This clone was found a few times. This sequence joins TRBV27 and TRBJ1-3, with D hard to call. V lost 6 bases and J lost 4, with 13 bases in between. CDR3 length equals 14 residues. Germline V gives CDR1 MNHEY, CDR2 SMNVEV (reference sequence). The CDR3 DNA reads TGTGCCAGCAGCCTTACCCCGATAGGAAACACCATATATTTT. Residues: CASSLTPIGNTIYF.

This clone was detected a few times. This chain links TRBV9 with TRBJ1-1; D not resolved. CDR1 is SGDLS and CDR2 is YYNGEE in the germline V gene. The CDR3 is 13 amino acids. V shed 4 bases and J shed 5 bases, with 12 bases lying between them. In DNA, the CDR3 is TGTGCCAGCAGCACCCATTTTGCTACTGAAGCTTTCTTT. It translates to CASSTHFATEAFF.